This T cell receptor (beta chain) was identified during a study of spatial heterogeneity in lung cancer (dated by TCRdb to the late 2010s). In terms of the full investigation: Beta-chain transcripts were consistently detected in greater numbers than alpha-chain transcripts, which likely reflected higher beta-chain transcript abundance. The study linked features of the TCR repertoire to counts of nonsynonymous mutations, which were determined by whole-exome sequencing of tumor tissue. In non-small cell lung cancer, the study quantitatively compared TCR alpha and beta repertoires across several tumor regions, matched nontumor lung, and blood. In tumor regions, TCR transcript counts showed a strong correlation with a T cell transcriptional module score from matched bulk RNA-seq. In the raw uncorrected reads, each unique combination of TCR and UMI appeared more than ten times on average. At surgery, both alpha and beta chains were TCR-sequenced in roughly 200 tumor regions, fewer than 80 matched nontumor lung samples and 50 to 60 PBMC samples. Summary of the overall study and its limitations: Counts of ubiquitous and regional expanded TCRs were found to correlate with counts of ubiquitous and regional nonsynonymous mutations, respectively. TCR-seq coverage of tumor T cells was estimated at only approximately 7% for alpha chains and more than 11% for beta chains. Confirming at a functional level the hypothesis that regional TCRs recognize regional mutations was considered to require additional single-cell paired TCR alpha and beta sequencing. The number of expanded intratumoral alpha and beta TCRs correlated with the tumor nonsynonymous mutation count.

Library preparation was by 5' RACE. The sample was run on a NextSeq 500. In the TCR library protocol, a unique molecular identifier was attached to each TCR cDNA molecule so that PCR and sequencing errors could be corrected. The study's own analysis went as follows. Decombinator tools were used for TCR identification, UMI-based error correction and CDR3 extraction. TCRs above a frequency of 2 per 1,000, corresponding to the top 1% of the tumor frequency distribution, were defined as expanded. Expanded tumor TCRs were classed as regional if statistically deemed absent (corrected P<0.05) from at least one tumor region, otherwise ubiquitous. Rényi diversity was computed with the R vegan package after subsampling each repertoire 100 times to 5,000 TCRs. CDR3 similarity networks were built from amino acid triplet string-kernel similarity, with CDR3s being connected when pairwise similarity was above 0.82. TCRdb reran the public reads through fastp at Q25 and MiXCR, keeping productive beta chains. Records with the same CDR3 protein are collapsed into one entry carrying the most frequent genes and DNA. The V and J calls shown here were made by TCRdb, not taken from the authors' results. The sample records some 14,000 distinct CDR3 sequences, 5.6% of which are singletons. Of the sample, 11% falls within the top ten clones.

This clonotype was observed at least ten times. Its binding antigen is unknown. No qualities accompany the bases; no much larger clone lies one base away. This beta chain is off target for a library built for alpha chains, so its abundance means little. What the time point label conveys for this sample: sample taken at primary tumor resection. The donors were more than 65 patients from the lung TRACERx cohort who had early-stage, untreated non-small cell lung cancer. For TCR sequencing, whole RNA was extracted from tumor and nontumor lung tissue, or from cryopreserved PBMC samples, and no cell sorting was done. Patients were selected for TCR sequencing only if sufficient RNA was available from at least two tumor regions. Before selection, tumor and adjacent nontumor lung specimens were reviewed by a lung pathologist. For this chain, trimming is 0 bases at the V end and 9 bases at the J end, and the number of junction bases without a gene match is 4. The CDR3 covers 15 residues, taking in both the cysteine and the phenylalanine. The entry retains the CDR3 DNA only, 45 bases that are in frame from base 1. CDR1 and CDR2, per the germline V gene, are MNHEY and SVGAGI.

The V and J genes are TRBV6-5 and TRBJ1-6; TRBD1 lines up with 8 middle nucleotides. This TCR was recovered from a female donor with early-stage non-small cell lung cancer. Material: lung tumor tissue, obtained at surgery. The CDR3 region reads CASSYSDRDISPLHF. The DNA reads TGTGCCAGCAGTTACTCGGACAGGGATATTTCACCCCTCCACTTT.